Shown below are 14 T cell receptor beta chains from a single sample sequenced in a study of shared clonotypes between healthy human individuals (dated by TCRdb to 2020 to 2022). Library preparation used the immunoSEQ multiplex PCR assay. What TCRdb holds here is the immuneACCESS table cut down to in-frame rearrangements. Part of the clones is not present; checked against another copy, under half of the missing clones reflect an unresolved V gene, and the others are unexplained. The sample table shows 950,000 to 1,200,000 clones, and roughly 80% are seen once. The top ten constitute roughly 0.82% of the sample. The material sequenced was memory CD4+ T cells from PBMCs. The sample's cell subset or site label, in plain terms: CD45RA-negative fraction. The origin of the receptors is a man between 18 and 35 years old in good health. Some clones in this sample may be carry-over from other donors' samples.

At least ten counts were recorded for this clone. This chain uses TRBV6-4 with TRBJ2-1, with 12 bases identical to TRBD2. CDR1 MRHNA and CDR2 SNTAGT come from the germline V gene. CDR3 length: 15 amino acids. Trimming cost V 2 bases and J 8 bases; bases outside gene matches: 4. This CDR3 reads CASSDRLAGGDEQFF. CDR3 in DNA: TGTGCCAGCAGTGACCGTCTAGCGGGAGGGGATGAGCAGTTCTTC.

This clone was seen once. This sample also contains other DNA sequences that code for the same CDR3. This chain uses TRBV28 with TRBJ2-7; D perhaps matches TRBD2 (6 bases). In germline, CDR1 is MDHEN, CDR2 SYDVKM. Between the trimmed V and J ends, which lost 6 bases and 4 bases, there was a span of 19 bases. CDR3 length: 15 residues. The CDR3 loop reads CASSLSGGGVYEQYF. CDR3 nucleotide sequence: TGTGCCAGCAGCCTTTCTGGGGGAGGCGTGTACGAGCAGTACTTC.

The chain is built from TRBV18 and TRBJ1-1; the match to TRBD1 covers 9 bases. The CDR3 length is 17 residues. CDR1 and CDR2 (germline): KGHSH, LQKENI. Trimming at V came to 3 bases and at J to 4 bases, leaving 12 bases not matched to a gene. CDR3: CASSPFRDRARGTEAFF. The CDR3 DNA reads as TGTGCCAGCTCACCTTTCCGGGACAGGGCGCGGGGCACTGAAGCTTTCTTT. Full variable domain (outside the CDR3, taken from reference TRBV18 and TRBJ1-1): NAGVMQNPRHLVRRRGQEARLRCSPMKGHSHVYWYRQLPEEGLKFMVYLQKENIIDESGMPKERFSAEFPKEGPSILRIQQVVRGDSAAYFCASSPFRDRARGTEAFFGQGTRLTVV.

J is TRBJ1-2 and V is TRBV7-2; D is perhaps TRBD1 (6 bases). This CDR3 is built from 15 residues. Between the trimmed V and J ends, which lost 5 bases and 7 bases, there was a span of 20 bases. The germline V gene encodes CDR1 SGHTA and CDR2 FQGNSA. CDR3 in amino acids: CASSRAGTRRGGYTF. The CDR3 DNA follows: TGTGCCAGCAGCCGCGCCGGGACACGGAGAGGTGGCTACACCTTC.

The rearrangement links TRBV28 to TRBJ2-7; the D is unclear. The CDR3 is 15 amino acids. In germline, CDR1 is MDHEN, CDR2 SYDVKM. With 2 bases removed from V and 5 bases from J, the gap between germline ends came to 16 bases. CDR3 in DNA: TGTGCCAGCAGTTTACCTGGGCCCCCTGCCGACGAGCAGTACTTC. Translated: CASSLPGPPADEQYF.

This chain links TRBV4-3 with TRBJ1-1; possible D gene TRBD1, 5 bases. The CDR3 consists of 15 residues. CDR1 and CDR2 from the germline V gene are LGHNA and YSLEER. Trimming took off 6 bases at V and 1 base at J, with 15 bases between the two ends. Here the CDR3 DNA reads TGCGCCAGCAGACGGACGAGCAGGGCGAACACTGAAGCTTTCTTT. Translated: CASRRTSRANTEAFF.

The chain carries TRBV5-6 and TRBJ2-3, with D unresolved. Germline V gene data show CDR1 as SGHDT and CDR2 as YYEEEE. Trimming stripped 0 bases from V and 6 bases from J, with 8 bases between. The CDR3 extends over 13 amino acids. The CDR3 is CASSLGRLDTQYF. The DNA of the CDR3 is TGTGCCAGCAGCTTGGGCCGCCTTGATACGCAGTATTTT. Filled out from reference TRBV5-6 and TRBJ2-3, the complete variable domain reads DAGVTQSPTHLIKTRGQQVTLRCSPKSGHDTVSWYQQALGQGPQFIFQYYEEEERQRGNFPDRFSGHQFPNYSSELNVNALLLGDSALYLCASSLGRLDTQYFGPGTRLTVL.

The chain carries TRBV6-1 and TRBJ1-5; no reliable D call. CDR3 length: 16 residues. Between the trimmed V and J ends, which lost 3 bases and 1 base, there was a span of 13 bases. CDR1 MNHNS and CDR2 SASEGT come from the germline V gene. The CDR3 loop is CASSERGLRSNQPQHF. The CDR3 DNA reads as TGTGCCAGCAGTGAGCGGGGATTAAGGAGCAATCAGCCCCAGCATTTT.

This clone has only a few counts. J is TRBJ1-2 and V is TRBV11-1, with D possibly being TRBD1 (5 bases). Germline V gives CDR1 SGHAT, CDR2 FQDESV (reference sequence). V shed 5 bases and J shed 4 bases, with 14 bases lying between them. CDR3 length equals 14 residues. CDR3 sequence reads: CASSDGGGSYGYTF. The CDR3 DNA follows: TGTGCCAGCAGCGATGGCGGGGGTAGCTATGGCTACACCTTC. Looking up the rest from reference TRBV11-1 and TRBJ1-2 gives the full variable domain: EAEVAQSPRYKITEKSQAVAFWCDPISGHATLYWYRQILGQGPELLVQFQDESVVDDSQLPKDRFSAERLKGVDSTLKIQPAELGDSAMYLCASSDGGGSYGYTFGSGTRLTVV.

The chain has TRBV19 and TRBJ2-7; 7 bases line up with TRBD1. The V gene's germline CDR1 is LNHDA and CDR2 SQIVND (reference sequence). The V gene end was trimmed by 5 bases and the J gene end by 2 bases; junction bases not matched to a gene: 9. The CDR3 is 15 residues long. The CDR3 DNA sequence: TGTGCCAGTAGTCTCCAGGGGGTTGCCCCCTACGAGCAGTACTTC. This translates into CASSLQGVAPYEQYF.

The chain employs TRBV5-1 and TRBJ2-3; 10 bases match TRBD2. The germline CDR1 and CDR2 sequences are SGHRS and YFSETQ. The V and J ends lost 0 bases and 1 base, in that order; junction bases with no gene match: 5. This CDR3 contains 17 residues. The CDR3 reads CASSLASGSTRTDTQYF. The CDR3 coding sequence is TGCGCCAGCAGCTTGGCTAGCGGGAGTACCCGCACAGATACGCAGTATTTT.

V gene TRBV5-4 combines with J gene TRBJ2-2; perhaps TRBD2 as D (6 bases). Germline loops: CDR1 SGHNT, CDR2 YYREEE (reference sequence). The ends were cut back, 0 bases at V and 7 bases at J, with 19 bases in the middle. The CDR3 is made up of 17 amino acids. This chain's CDR3 is CASSLALSGAPRGELFF. The CDR3 DNA reads as TGTGCCAGCAGCTTGGCCCTATCGGGAGCCCCTCGCGGGGAGCTGTTTTTT.

This chain joins TRBV28 and TRBJ1-3; TRBD1 is a possible D gene (6 bases). In germline, CDR1 is MDHEN, CDR2 SYDVKM. This CDR3 contains 14 residues. Deletions cut 5 bases from V and 4 bases from J, with 12 bases between. CDR3 nucleotide sequence: TGTGCCAGCAGTCAAGGGGGTAACGGAAACACCATATATTTT. Translating gives CASSQGGNGNTIYF.

This rearrangement joins TRBV5-5 to TRBJ1-1; TRBD1 matches at 8 bases. This CDR3 spans 16 amino acids. J lost 7 bases, V lost 9 bases, and 20 bases had no gene match. The germline gives CDR1 SGHKS, CDR2 YYEKEE (reference sequence). As DNA, the CDR3 is TGTGCCACCCAGCCGGGATCTAGACAGGGGAGTGGTGAAGCTTTCTTT. Residues: CATQPGSRQGSGEAFF.